This record covers a single T cell receptor beta chain. Data came from immunoSEQ multiplex PCR; TCRdb stores just in-frame clones and leaves some out. The sample comprises about 75,000 clones, 90% to 95% of which are singletons, and 0.35% to 0.4% rests with the top ten. Trimming cost V 3 bases and J 5 bases; bases outside gene matches: 15. In germline, CDR1 is PRHDT, CDR2 FYEKMQ (reference sequence). This CDR3 has 17 amino acids. These data are taken from a study of technical replicates of blood from a handful of donors. Sequenced material: T cells isolated from PBMCs. This TCR was recovered from a human donor in good health. Some clones in this sample may be carry-over from other donors' samples. V gene TRBV13 combines with J gene TRBJ2-7; 8 bases line up with TRBD2. The chain's CDR3 is CASSLMRFGLADHEQYF. In DNA, the CDR3 is TGTGCCAGCAGCTTGATGAGATTTGGACTAGCAGACCACGAGCAGTACTTC.